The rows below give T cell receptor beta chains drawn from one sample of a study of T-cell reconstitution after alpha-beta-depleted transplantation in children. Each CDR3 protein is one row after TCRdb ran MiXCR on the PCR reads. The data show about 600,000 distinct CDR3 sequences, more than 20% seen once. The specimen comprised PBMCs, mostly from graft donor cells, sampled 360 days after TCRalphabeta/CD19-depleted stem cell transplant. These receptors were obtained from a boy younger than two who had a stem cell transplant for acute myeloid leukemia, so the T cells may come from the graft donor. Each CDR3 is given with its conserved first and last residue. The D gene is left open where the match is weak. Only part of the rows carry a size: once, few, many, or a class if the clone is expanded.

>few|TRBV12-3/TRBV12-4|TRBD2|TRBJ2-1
TGTGCCAGCAGTTTGAGCGGGGGCAGGTGGGACAATGAGCAGTTCTTC
CASSLSGGRWDNEQFF
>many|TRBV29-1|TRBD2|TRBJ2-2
TGCAGCGCCCTCAGCGGGGCGAACACCGGGGAGCTGTTTTTT
CSALSGANTGELFF
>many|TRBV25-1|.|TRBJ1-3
TGTGCCAGCAGTGAATATCCCGGTAGTCTCGCTGGAAACACCATATATTTT
CASSEYPGSLAGNTIYF
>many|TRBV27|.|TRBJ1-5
TGTGCCAGCAGTTTACTTAGCAATCAGCCCCAGCATTTT
CASSLLSNQPQHF
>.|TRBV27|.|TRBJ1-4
TGTGCCAGCAGTTTAGAGGGAAATCGGGGTGAAAAACTGTTTTTT
CASSLEGNRGEKLFF
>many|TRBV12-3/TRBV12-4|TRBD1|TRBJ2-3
TGTGCCAGCAGTCCGGGGACAGGGGGTTTAGATACGCAGTATTTT
CASSPGTGGLDTQYF
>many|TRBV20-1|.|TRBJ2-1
TGCAGTGCTATTTCCCAGGGTCGGATGGCCAATGAGCAGTTCTTC
CSAISQGRMANEQFF
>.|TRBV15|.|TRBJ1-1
TGTGCCACCAGCAGTAGAAGGCCTGAAGCTTTCTTT
CATSSRRPEAFF
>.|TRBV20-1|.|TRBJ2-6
TGCAGTGCTAGAGATCGCGCGGCCGACGTCCTGACTTTC
CSARDRAADVLTF
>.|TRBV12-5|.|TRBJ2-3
TGTGCTAGTGGTCCACAGAACACAGATACGCAGTATTTT
CASGPQNTDTQYF
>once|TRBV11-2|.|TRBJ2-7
TGTGCCAGCAGCTTATTCACTAGCGAGCAGTACTTC
CASSLFTSEQYF
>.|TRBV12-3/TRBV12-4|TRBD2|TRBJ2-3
TGTGCCAGCAGGGTAGCGGGGATCACAGATACGCAGTATTTT
CASRVAGITDTQYF
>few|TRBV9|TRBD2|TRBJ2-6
TGTGCCAGCAGCGTAGCCGGGGACTATGCAGGGGCCAACGTCCTGACTTTC
CASSVAGDYAGANVLTF
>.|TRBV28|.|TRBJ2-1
TGTGCCAGCAGTTTAGTTGCGGGGTCCCCCCACAATGAGCAGTTCTTC
CASSLVAGSPHNEQFF
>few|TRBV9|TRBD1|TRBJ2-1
TGTGCCAGCAACTCGGGACAGGGTTACTACAATGAGCAGTTCTTC
CASNSGQGYYNEQFF
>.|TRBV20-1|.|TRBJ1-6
TGCAGTGCTAGTGTAGGGATCTTGGTTTCACCCCTCCACTTT
CSASVGILVSPLHF
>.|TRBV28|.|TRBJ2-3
TGTGCCAGCAGCCCAAAGAGAACAGATACGCAGTATTTT
CASSPKRTDTQYF
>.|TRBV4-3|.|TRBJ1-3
TGCGCCAGCAGCCAAGTAGGGGACTCTGGAAACACCATATATTTT
CASSQVGDSGNTIYF
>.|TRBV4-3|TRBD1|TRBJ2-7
TGCGCCAGCAGCCAAGACGGGGACAGGGGCGCTAAGCAGTACTTC
CASSQDGDRGAKQYF
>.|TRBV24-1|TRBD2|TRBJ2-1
TGTGCCACCAGTGTGGCGGGGGGAAACTCCTACAATGAGCAGTTCTTC
CATSVAGGNSYNEQFF
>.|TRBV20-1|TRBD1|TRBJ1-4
TGCAGTGCTAGTGGGGGGACAGGGAAAAAACTGTTTTTT
CSASGGTGKKLFF
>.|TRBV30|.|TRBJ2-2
TGTGCCAACAATTACCTCGCGAACACCGGGGAGCTGTTTTTT
CANNYLANTGELFF
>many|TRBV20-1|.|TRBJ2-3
TGCAGTTCGAGGGGAGCTACAGATACGCAGTATTTT
CSSRGATDTQYF
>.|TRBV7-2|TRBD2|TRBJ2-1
TGTGCCAGCAGCTTAGCAGCAGCGGGGAATGAGCAGTTCTTC
CASSLAAAGNEQFF
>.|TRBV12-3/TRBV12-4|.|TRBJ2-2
TGTGCCAGCATGCGGCCCTTCAACACCGGGGAGCTGTTTTTT
CASMRPFNTGELFF
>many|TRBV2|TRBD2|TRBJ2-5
TGTGCCAGCAGTCTTCATACGGGGGGGCCCCAAGAGACCCAGTACTTC
CASSLHTGGPQETQYF